This T cell receptor beta chain was found in a study of CXCR3-negative and CXCR3-positive naive CD8 T cells. Study-wide background: Collectively, the libraries yielded about 135 million TRB reads in total, at about 1.5 +/- 0.3 million per library. The study's findings and limits: The study found more hydrophobic TRB CDR3s in CXCR3-positive naive cells than in CXCR3-negative naive cells.

Of note for this clonotype: Its antigen remains unknown.

In germline, CDR1 is SGHAT, CDR2 FQNNGV. The CDR3 is 14 residues long. The TRB libraries of cDNA were built by UMI-labeled 5' RACE. One entry per CDR3 protein, without DNA, is what TCRdb gives after re-calling the 5' RACE reads. This specimen shows roughly 110,000 distinct CDR3 sequences; the ten leading clones hold approximately 0.37%. The sequence came from a human donor in good health. Some clones in this sample may be carry-over from other donors' samples. The V and J genes are TRBV11-2 and TRBJ2-7; TCRdb names TRBD2, which stays unverified in the absence of DNA. The sample was naive CXCR3+ CD8+ T cells from blood. The subset here: CD45RO-CCR7+CD27+CD95- naive CD8+ T cells expressing CXCR3 (TNR3+). The chain's CDR3 is CASRPPAGPYEQYF.